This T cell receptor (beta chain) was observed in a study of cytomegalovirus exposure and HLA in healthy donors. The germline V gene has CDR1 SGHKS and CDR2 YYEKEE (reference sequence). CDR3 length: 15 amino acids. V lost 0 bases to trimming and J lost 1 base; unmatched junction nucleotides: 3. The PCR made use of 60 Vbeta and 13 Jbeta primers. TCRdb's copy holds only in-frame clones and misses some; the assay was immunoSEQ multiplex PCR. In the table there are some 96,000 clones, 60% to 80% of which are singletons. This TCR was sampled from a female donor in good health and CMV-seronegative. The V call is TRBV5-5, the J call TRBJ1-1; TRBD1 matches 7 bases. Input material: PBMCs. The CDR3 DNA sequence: TGTGCCAGCAGCTTGGAGACAGGGAAGAACACTGAAGCTTTCTTT. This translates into CASSLETGKNTEAFF.